The T cell receptor beta chain described here comes from a study of blood T cell repertoires in COVID-19. Across the study: Collection of acute and convalescent COVID-19 samples took place in the United States, Italy and Spain. Sample material is recorded as cDNA or gDNA derived from T cells, B-cell-depleted T cells, or PBMCs.

Per the original data handling: How many nucleated cells were present was estimated from reference gene primer amplification. Sequencing used immunoSEQ multiplex PCR; TCRdb keeps in-frame clones, though not all of them. D and trimming were read from the DNA, whereas the V and J calls and clone size are those reported in that table. The sample shows about 140,000 clones, 70% to 80% of them seen only once. The receptor comes from a man in his 60s who had recovered from COVID-19. The sample comprised peripheral blood.

This chain's CDR3 is CASTDGGPEQYF. In nucleotides, the CDR3 is TGTGCCAGCACCGACGGGGGACCCGAGCAGTACTTC. This chain connects TRBV11-2 to TRBJ2-7; the D gene is possibly TRBD2 (6 bases). Germline V lookup: CDR1 SGHAT, CDR2 FQNNGV. This CDR3 is built from 12 residues. V was clipped by 7 bases and J by 6 bases, with 13 bases between them.